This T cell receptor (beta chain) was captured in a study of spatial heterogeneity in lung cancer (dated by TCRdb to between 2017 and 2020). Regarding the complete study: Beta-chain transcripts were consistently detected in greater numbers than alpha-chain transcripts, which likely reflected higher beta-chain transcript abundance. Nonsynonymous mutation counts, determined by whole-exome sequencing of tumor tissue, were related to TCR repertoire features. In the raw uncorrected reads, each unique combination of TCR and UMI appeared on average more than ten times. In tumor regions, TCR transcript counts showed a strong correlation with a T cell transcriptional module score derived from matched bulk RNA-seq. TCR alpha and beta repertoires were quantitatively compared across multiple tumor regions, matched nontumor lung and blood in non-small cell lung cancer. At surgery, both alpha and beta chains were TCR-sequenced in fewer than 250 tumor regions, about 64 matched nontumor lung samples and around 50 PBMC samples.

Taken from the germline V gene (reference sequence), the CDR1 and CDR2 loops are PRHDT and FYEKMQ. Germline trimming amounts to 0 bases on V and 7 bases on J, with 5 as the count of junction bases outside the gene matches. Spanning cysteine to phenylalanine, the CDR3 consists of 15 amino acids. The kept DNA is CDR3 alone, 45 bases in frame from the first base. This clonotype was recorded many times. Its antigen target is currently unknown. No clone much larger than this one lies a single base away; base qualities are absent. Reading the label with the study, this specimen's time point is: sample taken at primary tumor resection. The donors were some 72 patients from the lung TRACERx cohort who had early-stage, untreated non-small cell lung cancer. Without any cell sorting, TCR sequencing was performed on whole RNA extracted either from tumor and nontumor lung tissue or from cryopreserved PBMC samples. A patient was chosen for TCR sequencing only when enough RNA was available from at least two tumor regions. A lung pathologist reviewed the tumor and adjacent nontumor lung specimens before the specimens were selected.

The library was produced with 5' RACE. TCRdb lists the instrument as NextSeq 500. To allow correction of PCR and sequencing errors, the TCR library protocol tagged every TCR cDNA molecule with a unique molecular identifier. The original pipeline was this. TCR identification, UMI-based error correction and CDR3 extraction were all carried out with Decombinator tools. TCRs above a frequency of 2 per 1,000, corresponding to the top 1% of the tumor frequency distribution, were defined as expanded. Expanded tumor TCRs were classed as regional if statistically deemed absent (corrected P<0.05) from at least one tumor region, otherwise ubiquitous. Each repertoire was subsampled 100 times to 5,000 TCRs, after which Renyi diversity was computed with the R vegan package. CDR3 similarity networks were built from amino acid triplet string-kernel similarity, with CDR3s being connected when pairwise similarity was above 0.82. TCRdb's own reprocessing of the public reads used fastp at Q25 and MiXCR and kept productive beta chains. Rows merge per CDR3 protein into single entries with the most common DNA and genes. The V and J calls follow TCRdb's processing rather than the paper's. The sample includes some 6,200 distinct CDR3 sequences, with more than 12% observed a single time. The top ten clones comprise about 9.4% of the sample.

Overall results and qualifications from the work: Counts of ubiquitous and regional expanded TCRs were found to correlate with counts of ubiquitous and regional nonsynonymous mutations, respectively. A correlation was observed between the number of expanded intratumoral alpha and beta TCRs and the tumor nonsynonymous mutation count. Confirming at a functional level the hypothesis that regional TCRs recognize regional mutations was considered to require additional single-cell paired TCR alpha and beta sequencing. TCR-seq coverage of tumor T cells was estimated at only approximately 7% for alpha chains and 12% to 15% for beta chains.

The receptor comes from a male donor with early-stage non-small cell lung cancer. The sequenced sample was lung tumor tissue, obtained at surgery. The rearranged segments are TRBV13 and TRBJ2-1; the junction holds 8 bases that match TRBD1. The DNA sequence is TGTGCCAGCAGCTTAGGGCAGGGGGCGAGGAATGAGCAGTTCTTC. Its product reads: CASSLGQGARNEQFF.